The T cell receptor beta chain described here comes from a study of molecular identifiers for immune sequencing clone quantification. Each CDR3 protein is one row after TCRdb ran MiXCR on the PCR reads. The sample records around 100,000 distinct CDR3 sequences, about 35% being singletons. Per the germline V gene, CDR1 is SGHTA and CDR2 is FQGNSA. V shed 5 bases and J 3 bases; nucleotides not matched to a gene: 13. CDR3 length equals 16 residues. This clonotype has at least ten counts. The origin of this receptor is a human donor in good health. Some libraries in this study had Jurkat cell RNA spiked in. The V gene is TRBV7-2, the J gene TRBJ2-7, with 7 bases lining up with TRBD2. The specimen sequenced was naive CD8+ T cells from blood, with Jurkat cell RNA spiked in. The subset: FACS-sorted CD8+CD4-CCR7+CD45RA+ naive T cells. The CDR3 bases are TGTGCCAGCAGCGTAACGACTAGCCGGGCCCTCTACGAGCAGTACTTC. Its translation is CASSVTTSRALYEQYF.